This TCR beta chain was documented in a study of T-cell memory formation after mild COVID-19. The authors produced TCR alpha and TCR beta cDNA libraries with sample barcodes and UMIs by 5'RACE using constant-segment primers. TCRdb processed the 5' RACE reads anew with MiXCR; each CDR3 protein has one entry. The sample yields some 270,000 distinct CDR3 sequences, 15% to 19% seen once. Study-wide findings and caveats: Clones that contracted from day 15 to 85 had balanced CD4/CD8; later expanders were CD4+ biased. Those CD4+ clones that contracted were mainly in CM and EM (CD8+ ones in EMRA). Some clones that responded turned up in pre-infection memory, which suggests that cross-reactive memory joined in.

This clonotype occurred a few times. Its antigen is unidentified. The trim removed 0 bases at V and 9 bases at J, leaving 7 bases unmatched. The CDR3 covers 14 residues. Germline V gene lookup returns CDR1 ENHRY and CDR2 SYGVKD. The chain joins TRBV10-3 to TRBJ2-7; 8 nucleotides match TRBD2. The sequence came from an adult woman who had mild COVID-19 (a few samples of this study predate the infection). Cell type and time point are not known. What was sequenced was PBMCs or a T cell subset sorted from them (not recorded which). Written as DNA, the CDR3 is TGTGCCATCAGTGAGTCGTCAGCGGGAGAATCGCAGTACTTC. Its protein product is CAISESSAGESQYF.